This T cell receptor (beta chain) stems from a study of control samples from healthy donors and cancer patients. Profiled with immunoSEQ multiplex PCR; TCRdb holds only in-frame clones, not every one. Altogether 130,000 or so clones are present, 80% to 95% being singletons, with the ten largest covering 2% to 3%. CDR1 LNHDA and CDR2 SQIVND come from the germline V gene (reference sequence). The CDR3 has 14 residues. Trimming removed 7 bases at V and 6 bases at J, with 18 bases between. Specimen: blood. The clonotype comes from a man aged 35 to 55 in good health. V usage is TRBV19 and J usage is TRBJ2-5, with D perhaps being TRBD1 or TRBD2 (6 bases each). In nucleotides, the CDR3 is TGTGCCAGTACTGAGGGGGGCACCGCTAAGACCCAGTACTTC. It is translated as CASTEGGTAKTQYF.